This T cell receptor (beta chain) stems from a study of post-analysis software for immune sequencing data. Study-level points and caveats: The study found TRBV5-6, TRBV5-1 and TRBV20-1 among a few TRBV segments more frequent in patients than controls. In multiple sclerosis, normalized Chao1 diversity was significantly below that of controls.

Germline-derived CDR1 and CDR2 are SGDLS and YYNGEE. This CDR3 spans 12 amino acids. Trimming cost V 3 bases and J 4 bases, with 7 bases left between them. This clonotype was recorded at least ten times. Its antigen is not identified. Prepared libraries of TCR beta cDNA carried unique molecular identifiers. From the PCR reads, TCRdb called clonotypes with MiXCR, one entry per CDR3 protein. The sample carries fewer than 900,000 distinct CDR3 sequences, about half recorded once. The TCR was taken from a girl under 18 with multiple sclerosis. Sequencing input: blood. The chain couples TRBV9 to TRBJ1-2; D is ambiguous. The DNA for the CDR3 is TGTGCCAGCAGCGACCGTGTCTATGGCTACACCTTC. Translation gives CASSDRVYGYTF.